These 13 T cell receptor beta chains were all obtained from the same sample, sequenced in a study of post-analysis software for immune sequencing data. Unique molecular identifiers had been added to the TCR beta cDNA libraries. Using its own MiXCR run on the PCR reads, TCRdb lists one record per CDR3 protein. The sample yields approximately 660,000 distinct CDR3 sequences, 59% seen once. General observations from the study: Roughly 5 TRBV segments, including TRBV5-6, TRBV5-1 and TRBV20-1, were more frequent in patients than controls.

No antigen is known for these receptors. Sequencing was carried out using blood. The receptors come from a girl aged 2 to 9 with multiple sclerosis.

The chain couples TRBV25-1 to TRBJ2-1; 10 bases map to TRBD2. This CDR3 has 19 residues. V dropped 1 base and J dropped 5; count of bases not matched to a gene: 14. From germline, CDR1 is MGHDK and CDR2 SYGVNS. The CDR3 loop is CASSEWGRRGTSAHNEQFF. The CDR3 bases are TGTGCCAGCAGTGAATGGGGCAGGCGGGGGACTAGCGCGCACAATGAGCAGTTCTTC.

This rearrangement joins TRBV7-2 to TRBJ1-2; D unresolved. Trimming took off 10 bases at V and 0 bases at J, with 33 bases between the two ends. The CDR3 is 20 amino acids. Germline values: CDR1 SGHTA, CDR2 FQGNSA. CDR3 loop: CATPCIQPQISGNANYGYTF. The CDR3 DNA reads TGTGCCACTCCCTGCATTCAACCCCAAATTAGCGGAAACGCTAACTATGGCTACACCTTC.

The chain combines TRBV7-9 with TRBJ2-3; 7 bases line up with TRBD1. CDR3 length equals 15 residues. CDR1 SEHNR and CDR2 FQNEAQ come from the germline V gene (reference sequence). With V trimmed by 2 bases and J by 3 bases, 5 bases remained unmatched. Here the CDR3 reads CASSLRATGTDTQYF. CDR3 DNA sequence: TGTGCCAGCAGCTTAAGGGCGACAGGGACAGATACGCAGTATTTT.

The V call is TRBV6-6, the J call TRBJ1-1; D uncertain. Germline-derived CDR1 and CDR2 are MNHNY and SVGAGI (reference sequence). The CDR3 consists of 16 residues. V lost 0 bases and J 4 bases, leaving 15 bases between the germline ends. CDR3 residues: CASSYSRRLGTTEAFF. The CDR3 DNA follows: TGTGCCAGCAGTTACTCGAGGCGCCTCGGTACCACTGAAGCTTTCTTT.

V gene TRBV12-3 or TRBV12-4 combines with J gene TRBJ2-3; a weak D match, TRBD2 (6 bases). V shed 6 bases and J shed 6 bases, with 19 bases lying between them. The CDR3 is 15 residues long. The CDR3 bases are TGTGCCAGCAGGGACCTACTTGCGGCGGGGGATACGCAGTATTTT. It specifies CASRDLLAAGDTQYF.

V usage is TRBV7-9 and J usage is TRBJ2-5; D gene unclear. The CDR3 length is 11 residues. V gave up 4 bases and J gave up 7 bases, with 7 bases separating them. From germline, CDR1 is SEHNR and CDR2 FQNEAQ (reference sequence). CDR3 DNA sequence: TGTGCCAGCAGCTCCGGAAGGACCCAGTACTTC. It codes for CASSSGRTQYF.

J is TRBJ1-2 and V is TRBV12-3 or TRBV12-4, with D tentatively TRBD1 (6 bases). The V end was cut by 1 base, the J end by 5 bases, with 20 bases between. CDR3 length equals 17 residues. As DNA, the CDR3 is TGTGCCAGCAGTTTAGGTACCCGGGGGGCGAAGAGGTATGGCTACACCTTC. Translated, it gives CASSLGTRGAKRYGYTF.

V is TRBV20-1 and J is TRBJ2-1; a weak D match, TRBD2 (5 bases). Germline CDR1 DFQATT, CDR2 SNEGSKA (reference sequence). The CDR3 runs to 14 residues. The V gene lost 6 bases and the J gene lost 0 bases, with 12 bases spanning the gap. CDR3 protein: CSASGAVSYNEQFF. In DNA, the CDR3 is TGCAGTGCGAGCGGAGCGGTCTCCTACAATGAGCAGTTCTTC.

This clonotype was observed a handful of times. The chain couples TRBV29-1 to TRBJ2-1, with D possibly being TRBD1 or TRBD2 (5 bases each). CDR3 length equals 15 residues. The V and J ends lost 4 bases and 0 bases respectively, with 13 bases between them. Germline V CDR1 and CDR2: SQVTM, ANQGSEA. CDR3 in DNA: TGCAGCGTTGTCCTCCGGGGCCGCTCCTACAATGAGCAGTTCTTC. This gives the protein CSVVLRGRSYNEQFF.

The V call is TRBV12-3 or TRBV12-4, the J call TRBJ2-3, with 12 nucleotides matching TRBD2. CDR3 length: 16 residues. V lost 5 bases to trimming and J lost 5 bases; unmatched junction nucleotides: 8. The CDR3, as DNA: TGTGCCAGCAGTAGGGGACTAGCGGGTTTGGGAGATACGCAGTATTTT. The encoded protein is CASSRGLAGLGDTQYF.

This clonotype was counted at least ten times. The V gene is TRBV4-1, the J gene TRBJ2-3; D possibly corresponds to TRBD2 (6 bases). The V gene lost 4 bases and the J gene lost 4 bases, with 6 bases spanning the gap. The CDR3 is 12 amino acids. Germline loops: CDR1 MGHRA, CDR2 YSYEKL. For the CDR3, the DNA is TGCGCCAGCAGCCCTAGCGCAGATACGCAGTATTTT. It yields the protein CASSPSADTQYF.

The J gene is TRBJ2-7, the V gene TRBV7-9; the D gene is possibly TRBD2 (6 bases). V lost 1 base, J lost 2 bases, and 9 bases lay in between. The germline V gene has CDR1 SEHNR and CDR2 FQNEAQ (reference sequence). The CDR3 has 14 amino acids. This CDR3 reads CASSLGASAYEQYF. The CDR3 DNA reads as TGTGCCAGCAGCTTAGGAGCTAGCGCCTACGAGCAGTACTTC.

The rearrangement uses TRBV12-3 or TRBV12-4 and TRBJ1-4, with D perhaps TRBD1 (5 bases). V was cut by 3 bases and J by 8 bases, with 10 bases left in between. CDR3 size: 13 residues. The CDR3 protein is CASSFHYREKLFF. Written as DNA, the CDR3 is TGTGCCAGCAGTTTTCACTACAGGGAAAAACTGTTTTTT.